A selection of T cell receptor beta chains follows, all from one sample in a study of human T cells and chemical hapten exposure. TCRdb independently ran MiXCR on the RACE reads; one entry per CDR3 protein. Here the sample spans 97,000 or so distinct CDR3 sequences, about 28% being singletons. The specimen comprised whole blood, sampled in connection with sensitization to the hapten diphenylcyclopropenone (DPC). All receptors derive from a man aged 35 to 55 with alopecia areata. Some clones in this sample may be carry-over from other donors' samples. The CDR3 runs from the conserved cysteine through the conserved F or W. A D gene is named only where the DNA matches it firmly. Size is stated for part of the rows, as once, few or many counts, or as a class when the clone is expanded.

v_call	clone_size	j_call	d_call	cdr3_nt	cdr3_aa
TRBV30	few	TRBJ2-1	.	TGTGCCTGGAGTGTACTATCATACAATGAGCAGTTCTTC	CAWSVLSYNEQFF
TRBV12-3/TRBV12-4	.	TRBJ2-7	.	TGTGCCAGCACCCCGTTGGACAGTCCCGAGCAGTACTTC	CASTPLDSPEQYF
TRBV28	.	TRBJ2-3	.	TGTGCCAGCAGTCCCTCATCTCGAGATACGCAGTATTTT	CASSPSSRDTQYF
TRBV20-1	.	TRBJ1-1	.	TGCAGTGCTAGAGAGGGGGGAGGGACTGAAGCTTTCTTT	CSAREGGGTEAFF
TRBV12-3/TRBV12-4	.	TRBJ2-3	.	TGTGCCAGCAGTTTAAAGGAGACAGATACGCAGTATTTT	CASSLKETDTQYF
TRBV5-1	.	TRBJ1-5	.	TGCGCCAGCAGCTTGGTCGGGGGTAGGGATCAGCCCCAGCATTTT	CASSLVGGRDQPQHF
TRBV11-2	.	TRBJ1-1	.	TGTGCCAGCAGCTTAGCAGGGGTTGGGAACACTGAAGCTTTCTTT	CASSLAGVGNTEAFF
TRBV5-6	.	TRBJ2-1	.	TGTGCCAGCAGCTCCCGGGACCGTGGTTACAATGAGCAGTTCTTC	CASSSRDRGYNEQFF
TRBV2	.	TRBJ2-3	.	TGTGCCAGCAGTGAGTCACGCGGGGATACGCAGTATTTT	CASSESRGDTQYF
TRBV5-1	few	TRBJ2-2	.	TGCGCCAGCAGCTCCACCGGGGAGCTGTTTTTT	CASSSTGELFF
TRBV6-1	.	TRBJ2-3	TRBD2	TGTGCCAGCAGTCTTCGGACGGGAGGGGGCACAGATACGCAGTATTTT	CASSLRTGGGTDTQYF
TRBV7-9	.	TRBJ1-2	.	TGTGCCAGCAGCTTAGGCCCGACCAATGGCTACACCTTC	CASSLGPTNGYTF
TRBV11-2	.	TRBJ2-3	.	TGTGCCAGCAGCTTCACAGACGGACGAGATACGCAGTATTTT	CASSFTDGRDTQYF
TRBV9	.	TRBJ1-1	.	TGTGCCAGCAGCGTAGACAGCATGAACACTGAAGCTTTCTTT	CASSVDSMNTEAFF
TRBV29-1	few	TRBJ2-1	TRBD2	TGCAGCGTTGTAGCTAGCGGACCAAGGAGGAACAATGAGCAGTTCTTC	CSVVASGPRRNNEQFF
TRBV28	.	TRBJ2-5	.	TGTGCCAGCAACCAACCACGCGGTCCGGAGACCCAGTACTTC	CASNQPRGPETQYF
TRBV7-2	.	TRBJ1-4	.	TGTGCCAGCAGCTTAGGGGCAGGGGAAAAACTGTTTTTT	CASSLGAGEKLFF
TRBV28	.	TRBJ1-6	.	TGTGCCAGCAGTTTATCCTCTCAGGGTGGTTTAGTCCACTTT	CASSLSSQGGLVHF
TRBV24-1	.	TRBJ1-5	.	TGTGCCACCAGTGGAGGGGGAAGCAATCAGCCCCAGCATTTT	CATSGGGSNQPQHF
TRBV6-6	few	TRBJ2-5	TRBD2	TGTGCCAGCAGTTCCCCGCGGGGGGTTACCCAAGAGACCCAGTACTTC	CASSSPRGVTQETQYF
TRBV3-1	.	TRBJ1-3	.	TGTGCCAGCAGCCTCGCCGCGGTCCTCTCTGGAAACACCATATATTTT	CASSLAAVLSGNTIYF
TRBV20-1	.	TRBJ2-1	TRBD2	TGCAGTGCCGGTAGCGGGAGCTCCTACAATGAGCAGTTCTTC	CSAGSGSSYNEQFF
TRBV20-1	.	TRBJ1-1	.	TGCAGTGCCGGAGGTCTCAGGGACACTGAAGCTTTCTTT	CSAGGLRDTEAFF
TRBV18	few	TRBJ2-6	TRBD1	TGTGCCAGCTCACCTTCTTATGACAGGGCTGGGGCCAACGTCCTGACTTTC	CASSPSYDRAGANVLTF
TRBV20-1	.	TRBJ2-7	.	TGCAGTGCGAGACAGACAGCCTCCGACGAGCAGTACTTC	CSARQTASDEQYF
TRBV5-1	.	TRBJ1-1	TRBD1	TGCGCCAGCAGCTTTTCGGACAGGGGGAGATACACTGAAGCTTTCTTT	CASSFSDRGRYTEAFF
TRBV15	.	TRBJ1-5	.	TGTGCCACCAGCAGAGATGACCGGGATCAGCATTTT	CATSRDDRDQHF
TRBV9	.	TRBJ2-7	.	TGTGCCAGCAGCGTATCGCCCGACAGTTCCTACGAGCAGTACTTC	CASSVSPDSSYEQYF
TRBV20-1	.	TRBJ1-5	TRBD1	TGCAGTGCTTATGGGGGACAGGGCAATCAGCCCCAGCATTTT	CSAYGGQGNQPQHF
TRBV7-3	few	TRBJ2-3	.	TGTGCCAGCAGCTTAACGGGAGATGCAGATACGCAGTATTTT	CASSLTGDADTQYF
TRBV11-2	few	TRBJ1-1	.	TGTGCCAGCAGCTTATCATATAAGTCCAGCGTGAACACTGAAGCTTTCTTT	CASSLSYKSSVNTEAFF
TRBV28	few	TRBJ2-2	.	TGTGCCAGCAGTTTAGGGGGTATCGGGACCGGGGAGCTGTTTTTT	CASSLGGIGTGELFF
TRBV12-3/TRBV12-4	.	TRBJ1-5	.	TGTGCCAGCAGTCTCGGGGTTAGCAATCAGCCCCAGCATTTT	CASSLGVSNQPQHF
TRBV7-2	few	TRBJ2-7	.	TGTGCCAGCAGCCTTGGGACTTGCGGCTACGAGCAGTACTTC	CASSLGTCGYEQYF
TRBV3-1	.	TRBJ2-1	TRBD2	TGTGCCAGCAGCTTACCGGGACTAGCGACTGAGCAGTTCTTC	CASSLPGLATEQFF
TRBV21-1	few	TRBJ1-5	.	TGTGCCAGCCGGGACAGGGACAAGAATCAGCCCCAGCATTTT	CASRDRDKNQPQHF
TRBV29-1	.	TRBJ2-1	TRBD1	TGCAGCGTTGGGACAGGGGTGGCCTACAATGAGCAGTTCTTC	CSVGTGVAYNEQFF
TRBV6-5	.	TRBJ2-2	TRBD2	TGTGCCAGCAGTGGATGGACTAGCGGGAACACCGGGGAGCTGTTTTTT	CASSGWTSGNTGELFF
TRBV21-1	few	TRBJ2-7	.	TGTGCCAGCAGCAAATTTGGCGGGAGGTGGGACGAGCAGTACTTC	CASSKFGGRWDEQYF
TRBV6-2/TRBV6-3	few	TRBJ2-2	.	TGTGCCAGCAGTTACTCTCGGGGGACTGACAGGCCCAGCACCGGGGAGCTGTTTTTT	CASSYSRGTDRPSTGELFF
TRBV6-4	.	TRBJ2-3	TRBD2	TGTGCCAGCAGTGTGCAAGCGGGGACCCGCACAGATACGCAGTATTTT	CASSVQAGTRTDTQYF